This T cell receptor (beta chain) appears in the sequencing data of a study of blood T cell repertoires in COVID-19. Study-wide context: PBMCs, B-cell-depleted T cells, or T cells were the source of the cDNA or gDNA that made up the material.

Germline CDR1 is MNHEY and CDR2 is SMNVEV (reference sequence). V lost 2 bases, J lost 11 bases, and 21 bases lay in between. The CDR3 is 15 amino acids. In the original processing: From reference gene primer amplification, estimates of nucleated cell counts were derived. Method: immunoSEQ multiplex PCR; TCRdb's copy keeps in-frame clones and lacks some. The V and J calls and clone size are taken from that table; D and trimming were inferred from the DNA. The sample gives about 220,000 clones, approximately 80% of which show up once; approximately 5.1% is in the top ten. This receptor was identified in a woman aged 55-69 years who had recovered from COVID-19. V and J are TRBV27 and TRBJ1-1; D not certain. Input material: peripheral blood. CDR3 sequence: CASSLRGSGSAVAFF. The CDR3 bases are TGTGCCAGCAGTTTACGGGGTAGCGGGTCTGCGGTGGCTTTCTTT.